This TCR beta chain is drawn from a study of cytomegalovirus exposure and HLA in healthy donors. Overall study findings and caveats: Excluded were some V segments that proved indistinguishable, including TRBV6-2 and TRBV6-3. Some 16,000 TCR beta sequences were associated with HLA alleles at 0.05 false discovery rate in a later analysis. Most TCR sequences showed up rarely, but some public TCRs showed up in many donors.

This PCR relied on a set of 60 Vbeta primers and 13 Jbeta primers. Measured with immunoSEQ multiplex PCR; TCRdb has only the in-frame clones, and not every one. This sample has more than 80,000 clones, with approximately 79% found just once. A remark on this clone: Antigen unknown.

V was clipped by 2 bases and J by 8 bases, with 12 bases between them. The CDR3 length is 13 residues. From germline, CDR1 is MNHEY and CDR2 SMNVEV (reference sequence). The TCR comes from a woman aged 60-75 years in good health and CMV-seropositive. Sequencing was carried out using PBMCs. The chain uses TRBV27 and TRBJ1-2, with D hard to call. The CDR3 sequence is CASSLRLASGYTF. In DNA form, the CDR3 reads TGTGCCAGCAGTTTAAGACTCGCTTCCGGCTACACCTTC.